Shown below are 9 T cell receptor beta chains from a single sample sequenced in a study of T cells in Graves' hyperthyroidism and ophthalmopathy (dated 2019 in TCRdb). Library preparation was by multiplex PCR. Sequencing relied on an Illumina HiSeq 2000. The TCR beta CDR3 regions were amplified from the RNA transcripts. The first round of RT-PCR for the TCR CDR3 was performed with the HTBI primer set and the Qiagen OneStep RT-PCR kit. The public reads were run again by TCRdb, first through fastp at Q25 and then through MiXCR, and only productive beta chains were kept. Here each entry gathers all rows of one CDR3 protein and keeps the most common genes and DNA. This sample lists 700,000 or so distinct CDR3 sequences; around 17% were detected once. The ten largest clones represent 8.4% of the sample. Sequencing used blood. The receptor set was obtained from a man aged 18 to 29 with Graves' hyperthyroidism.

This clonotype has at least ten counts. CDR3 region: CATSRGTGSYNEQFF. The CDR3 nucleotides read TGTGCCACCAGCAGAGGCACTGGCTCCTACAATGAGCAGTTCTTC. The chain joins TRBV15 to TRBJ2-1; no clear D. Per germline, CDR1 LNHNV and CDR2 YYDKDF (reference sequence). There are 15 residues in the CDR3. Trimming stripped 1 base from V and 0 bases from J, with 7 bases between.

This clonotype was seen a handful of times. For the CDR3, the DNA is TGCGCCAGCAGCTCGGCGGGCGGGAGGGGGAATAATGAGCAGTACTTC. The encoded protein is CASSSAGGRGNNEQYF. The chain carries TRBV4-1 and TRBJ2-7, with 9 positions matching TRBD2. V dropped 5 bases and J dropped 7; count of bases not matched to a gene: 15. The germline CDR1 and CDR2 sequences are MGHRA and YSYEKL. The CDR3 has 16 residues.

V is TRBV4-1 and J is TRBJ2-3, with TRBD2 as a possible D gene (6 bases). This CDR3 contains 15 residues. Germline V lookup: CDR1 MGHRA, CDR2 YSYEKL. Trimming took off 0 bases at V and 5 bases at J, with 12 bases between the two ends. As DNA, the CDR3 is TGCGCCAGCAGCCAAGAAGGTCTAGCGAGAGATACGCAGTATTTT. This sequence encodes CASSQEGLARDTQYF.

The V and J genes are TRBV28 and TRBJ1-6; D call uncertain. Germline CDR1 is MDHEN and CDR2 is SYDVKM. The CDR3 runs 13 residues. Between the trimmed V and J ends, which lost 6 bases and 10 bases, there was a span of 13 bases. The CDR3 is CASRGLGSSPLHF. The CDR3 DNA is TGTGCCAGCAGGGGATTGGGGTCCTCACCCCTCCACTTT.

In its sample, this clonotype was seen many times. V is TRBV30 and J is TRBJ1-2, with 9 bases lining up with TRBD1. The CDR3 length is 15 residues. CDR1 is GTSNPN, CDR2 SVGIG, per germline (reference sequence). V dropped 7 bases and J dropped 3; count of bases not matched to a gene: 12. The CDR3, as DNA: TGTGCCTTCGGGACAGGGTTTCCCGGGGACTATGGCTACACCTTC. It is translated as CAFGTGFPGDYGYTF.

Ten or more counts support this clonotype. The gene calls are TRBV6-1 and TRBJ2-1, with D perhaps TRBD2 (6 bases). Germline values: CDR1 MNHNS, CDR2 SASEGT. The CDR3 extends over 13 amino acids. The V gene lost 0 bases and the J gene lost 8 bases, with 8 bases spanning the gap. CDR3 bases: TGTGCCAGCAGTGAAGCGCGGAGGGATGAGCAGTTCTTC. Amino acid sequence: CASSEARRDEQFF.

Only a few counts were recorded for this clonotype. This chain connects TRBV29-1 to TRBJ2-5; D not certain. V was shortened by 4 bases and J by 0 bases, with 9 bases between the two germline ends. The CDR3 runs to 13 residues. The germline V gene has CDR1 SQVTM and CDR2 ANQGSEA. The CDR3 coding sequence is TGCAGCGTTGTTCTCACAGACCAAGAGACCCAGTACTTC. Translation gives CSVVLTDQETQYF.

This clonotype was detected ten times or more. The chain combines TRBV20-1 with TRBJ2-7; D is undetermined. Germline assignment: CDR1 DFQATT and CDR2 SNEGSKA (reference sequence). Trimming pared 6 bases from V and 3 bases from J, leaving 12 bases between. The CDR3 is 12 residues long. As DNA, the CDR3 is TGCAGTGCCCGTGGCTCTTACTACGAGCAGTACTTC. Its protein is CSARGSYYEQYF.

The gene calls are TRBV7-6 and TRBJ1-1; 7 nucleotides match TRBD1. This CDR3 is 14 amino acids long. Germline-derived CDR1 and CDR2 are SGHVS and FNYEAQ. With 1 base clipped from V and 10 bases from J, the junction kept 9 bases outside the gene matches. In DNA, the CDR3 is TGTGCCAGCAGCTTAGGGACCCCGACAGGGAGAGCTTTCTTT. Amino acid sequence: CASSLGTPTGRAFF.